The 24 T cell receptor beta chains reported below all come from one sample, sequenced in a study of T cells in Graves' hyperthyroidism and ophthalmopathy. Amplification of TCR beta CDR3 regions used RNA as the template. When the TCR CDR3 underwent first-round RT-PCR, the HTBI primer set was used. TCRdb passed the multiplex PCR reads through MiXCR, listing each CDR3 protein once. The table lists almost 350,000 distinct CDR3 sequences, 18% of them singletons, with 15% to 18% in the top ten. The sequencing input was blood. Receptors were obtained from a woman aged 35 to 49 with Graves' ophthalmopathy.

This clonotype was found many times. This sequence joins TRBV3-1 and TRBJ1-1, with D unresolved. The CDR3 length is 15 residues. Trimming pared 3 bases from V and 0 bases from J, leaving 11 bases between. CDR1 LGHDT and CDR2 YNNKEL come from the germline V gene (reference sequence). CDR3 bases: TGTGCCAGCAGCCATGGCTCCAAGCTGAACACTGAAGCTTTCTTT. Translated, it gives CASSHGSKLNTEAFF.

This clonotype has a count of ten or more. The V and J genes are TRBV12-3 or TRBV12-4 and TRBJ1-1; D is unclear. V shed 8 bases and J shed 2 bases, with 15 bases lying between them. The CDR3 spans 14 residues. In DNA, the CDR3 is TGTGCCAGCGGTGGGTGGGGAAGTAACACTGAAGCTTTCTTT. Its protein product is CASGGWGSNTEAFF.

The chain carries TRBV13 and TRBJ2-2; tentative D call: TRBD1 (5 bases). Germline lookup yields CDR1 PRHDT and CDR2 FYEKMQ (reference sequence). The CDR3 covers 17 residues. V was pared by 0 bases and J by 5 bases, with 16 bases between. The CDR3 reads CASSLGGPGPLTGELFF. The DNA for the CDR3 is TGTGCCAGCAGCTTAGGGGGGCCAGGTCCCCTAACCGGGGAGCTGTTTTTT.

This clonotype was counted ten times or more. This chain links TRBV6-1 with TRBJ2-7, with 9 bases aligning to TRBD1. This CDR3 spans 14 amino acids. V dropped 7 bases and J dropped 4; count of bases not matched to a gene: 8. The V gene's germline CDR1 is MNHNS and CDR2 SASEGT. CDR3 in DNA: TGTGCCAGCACCCCGGACAGGGGAAGATACGAGCAGTACTTC. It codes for CASTPDRGRYEQYF.

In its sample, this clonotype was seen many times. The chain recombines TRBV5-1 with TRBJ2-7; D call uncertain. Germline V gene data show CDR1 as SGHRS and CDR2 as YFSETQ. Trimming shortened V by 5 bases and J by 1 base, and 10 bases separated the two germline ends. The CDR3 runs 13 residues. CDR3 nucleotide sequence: TGCGCCAGCAGTGGTGGGGTTTCCTACGAGCAGTACTTC. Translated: CASSGGVSYEQYF.

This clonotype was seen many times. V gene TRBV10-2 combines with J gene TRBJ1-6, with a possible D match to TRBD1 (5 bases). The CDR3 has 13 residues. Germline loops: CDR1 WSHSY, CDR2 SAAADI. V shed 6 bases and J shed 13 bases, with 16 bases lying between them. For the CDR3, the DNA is TGCGCCAGCAGCGGGACCGCGAGGGAGCCCCTCCACTTT. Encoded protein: CASSGTAREPLHF.

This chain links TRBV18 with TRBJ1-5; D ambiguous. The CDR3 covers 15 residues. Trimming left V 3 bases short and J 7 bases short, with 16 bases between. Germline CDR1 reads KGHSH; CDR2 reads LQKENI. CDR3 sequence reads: CASSPRADGSQPQHF. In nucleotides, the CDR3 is TGTGCCAGCTCACCCCGGGCCGATGGGAGCCAGCCCCAGCATTTT. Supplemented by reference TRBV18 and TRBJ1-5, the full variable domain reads NAGVMQNPRHLVRRRGQEARLRCSPMKGHSHVYWYRQLPEEGLKFMVYLQKENIIDESGMPKERFSAEFPKEGPSILRIQQVVRGDSAAYFCASSPRADGSQPQHFGDGTRLSIL.

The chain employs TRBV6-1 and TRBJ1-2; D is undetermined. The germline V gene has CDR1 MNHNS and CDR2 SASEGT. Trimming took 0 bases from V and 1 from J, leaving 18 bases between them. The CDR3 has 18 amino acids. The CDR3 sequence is CASSEAPAAQLSNYGYTF. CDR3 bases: TGTGCCAGCAGTGAAGCCCCAGCCGCACAGCTTAGTAACTATGGCTACACCTTC.

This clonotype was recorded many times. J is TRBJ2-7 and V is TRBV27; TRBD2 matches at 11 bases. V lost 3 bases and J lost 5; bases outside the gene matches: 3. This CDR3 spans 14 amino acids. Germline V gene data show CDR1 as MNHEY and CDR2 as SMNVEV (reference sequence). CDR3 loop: CASSFSGRANEQYF. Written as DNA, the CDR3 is TGTGCCAGCAGTTTTAGCGGGAGGGCCAACGAGCAGTACTTC.

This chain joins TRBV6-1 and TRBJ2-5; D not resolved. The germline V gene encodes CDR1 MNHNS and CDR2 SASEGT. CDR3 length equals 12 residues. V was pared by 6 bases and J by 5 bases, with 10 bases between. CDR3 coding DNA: TGTGCCAGCAGGGGGTCAATTGAGACCCAGTACTTC. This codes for CASRGSIETQYF.

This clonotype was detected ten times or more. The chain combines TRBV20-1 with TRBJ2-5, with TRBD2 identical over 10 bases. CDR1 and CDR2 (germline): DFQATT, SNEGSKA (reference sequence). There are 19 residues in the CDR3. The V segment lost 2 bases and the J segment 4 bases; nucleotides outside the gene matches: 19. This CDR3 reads CSARPLAWASGRGGETQYF. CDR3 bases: TGCAGTGCTAGACCCCTCGCCTGGGCTAGCGGGAGAGGAGGAGAGACCCAGTACTTC.

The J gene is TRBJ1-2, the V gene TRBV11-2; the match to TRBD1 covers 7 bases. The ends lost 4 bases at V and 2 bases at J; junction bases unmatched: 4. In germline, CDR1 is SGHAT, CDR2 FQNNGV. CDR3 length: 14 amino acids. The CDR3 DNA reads TGTGCCAGCAGCTCCTTGGACAGGAACTATGGCTACACCTTC. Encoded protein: CASSSLDRNYGYTF. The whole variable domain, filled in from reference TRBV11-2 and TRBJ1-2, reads EAGVAQSPRYKIIEKRQSVAFWCNPISGHATLYWYQQILGQGPKLLIQFQNNGVVDDSQLPKDRFSAERLKGVDSTLKIQPAKLEDSAVYLCASSSLDRNYGYTFGSGTRLTVV.

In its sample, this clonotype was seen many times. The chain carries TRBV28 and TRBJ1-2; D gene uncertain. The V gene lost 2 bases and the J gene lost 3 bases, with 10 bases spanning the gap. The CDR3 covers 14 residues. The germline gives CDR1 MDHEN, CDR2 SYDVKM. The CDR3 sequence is CASSLGRYYYGYTF. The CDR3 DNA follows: TGTGCCAGCAGTTTAGGGCGGTACTACTATGGCTACACCTTC.

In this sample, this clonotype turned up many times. CDR3 sequence: CASRLDRKETQYF. For the CDR3, the DNA is TGTGCCAGCAGACTGGACAGGAAAGAGACCCAGTACTTC. This rearrangement joins TRBV6-2 or TRBV6-3 to TRBJ2-5; 7 nucleotides line up with TRBD1. With V trimmed by 6 bases and J by 3 bases, 4 bases remained unmatched. CDR3 length equals 13 residues. Germline V gene data show CDR1 as MNHEY and CDR2 as SVGEGT.

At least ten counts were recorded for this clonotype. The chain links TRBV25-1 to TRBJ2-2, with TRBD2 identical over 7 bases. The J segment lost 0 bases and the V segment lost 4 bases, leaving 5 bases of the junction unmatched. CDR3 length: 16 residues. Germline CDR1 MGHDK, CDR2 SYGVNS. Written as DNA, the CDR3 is TGTGCCAGCAGTGCCTCTAGCGGATCGAACACCGGGGAGCTGTTTTTT. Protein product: CASSASSGSNTGELFF.

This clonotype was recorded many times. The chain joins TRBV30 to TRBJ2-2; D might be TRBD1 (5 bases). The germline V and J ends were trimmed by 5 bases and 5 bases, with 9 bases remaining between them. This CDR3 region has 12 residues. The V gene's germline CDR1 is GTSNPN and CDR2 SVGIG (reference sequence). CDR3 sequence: CAWWAGTGELFF. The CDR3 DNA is TGTGCCTGGTGGGCAGGGACCGGGGAGCTGTTTTTT.

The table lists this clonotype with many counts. CDR3 DNA: TGCAGTGCTGGGACTAGCGGGAGTATGGGAGAGACCCAGTACTTC. It yields the protein CSAGTSGSMGETQYF. The chain is built from TRBV20-1 and TRBJ2-5; 14 bases map to TRBD2. The V and J ends lost 5 bases and 4 bases, in that order; junction bases with no gene match: 6. The CDR3 length is 15 residues. Germline CDR1 is DFQATT and CDR2 is SNEGSKA (reference sequence).

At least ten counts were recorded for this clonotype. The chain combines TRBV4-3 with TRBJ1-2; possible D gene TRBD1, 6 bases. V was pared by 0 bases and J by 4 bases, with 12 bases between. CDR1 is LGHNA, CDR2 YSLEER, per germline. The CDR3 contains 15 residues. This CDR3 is CASSQDLRGGYGYTF. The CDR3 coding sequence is TGCGCCAGCAGCCAAGATCTCAGGGGCGGCTATGGCTACACCTTC.

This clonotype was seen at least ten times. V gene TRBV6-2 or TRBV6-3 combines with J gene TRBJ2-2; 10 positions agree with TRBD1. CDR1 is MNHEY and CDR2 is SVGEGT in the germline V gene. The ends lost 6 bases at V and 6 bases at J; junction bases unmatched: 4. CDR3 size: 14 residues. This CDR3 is CASSETGGAGELFF. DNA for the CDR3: TGTGCCAGCAGCGAGACAGGGGGCGCCGGGGAGCTGTTTTTT.

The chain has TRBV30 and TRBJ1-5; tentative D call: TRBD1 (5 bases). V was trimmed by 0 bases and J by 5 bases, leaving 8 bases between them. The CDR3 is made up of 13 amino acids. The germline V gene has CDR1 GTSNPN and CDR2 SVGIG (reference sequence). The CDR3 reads CAWSVDSYQPQHF. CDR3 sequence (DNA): TGTGCCTGGAGTGTAGACAGTTATCAGCCCCAGCATTTT.

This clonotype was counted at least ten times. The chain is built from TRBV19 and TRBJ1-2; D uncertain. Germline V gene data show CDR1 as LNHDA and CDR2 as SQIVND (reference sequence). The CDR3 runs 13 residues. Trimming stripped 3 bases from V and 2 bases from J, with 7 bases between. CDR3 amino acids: CASSMQVNYGYTF. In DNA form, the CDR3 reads TGTGCCAGTAGTATGCAGGTGAACTATGGCTACACCTTC.

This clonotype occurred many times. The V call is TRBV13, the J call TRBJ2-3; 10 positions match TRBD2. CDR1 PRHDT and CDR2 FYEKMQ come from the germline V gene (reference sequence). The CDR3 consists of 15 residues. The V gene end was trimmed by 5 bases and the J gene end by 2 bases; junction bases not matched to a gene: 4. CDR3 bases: TGTGCCAGCAGCAGAGCGGGAGGGACCACAGATACGCAGTATTTT. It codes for CASSRAGGTTDTQYF.

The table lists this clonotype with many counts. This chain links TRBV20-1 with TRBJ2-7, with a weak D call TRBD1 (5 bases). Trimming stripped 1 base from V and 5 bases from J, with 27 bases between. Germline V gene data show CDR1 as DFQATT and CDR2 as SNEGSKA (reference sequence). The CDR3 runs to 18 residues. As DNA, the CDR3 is TGCAGTGCTAGAGGCCGTGACCGGCCGGCTAGGGGATTCGACGAGCAGTACTTC. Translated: CSARGRDRPARGFDEQYF.

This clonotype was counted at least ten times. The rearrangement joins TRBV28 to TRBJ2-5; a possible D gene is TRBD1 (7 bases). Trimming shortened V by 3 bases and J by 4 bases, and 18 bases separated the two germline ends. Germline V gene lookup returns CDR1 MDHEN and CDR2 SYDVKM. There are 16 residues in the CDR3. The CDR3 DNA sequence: TGTGCCAGCAGTTTGCTTCGACAGGGCGGGGTAGAGACCCAGTACTTC. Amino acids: CASSLLRQGGVETQYF.